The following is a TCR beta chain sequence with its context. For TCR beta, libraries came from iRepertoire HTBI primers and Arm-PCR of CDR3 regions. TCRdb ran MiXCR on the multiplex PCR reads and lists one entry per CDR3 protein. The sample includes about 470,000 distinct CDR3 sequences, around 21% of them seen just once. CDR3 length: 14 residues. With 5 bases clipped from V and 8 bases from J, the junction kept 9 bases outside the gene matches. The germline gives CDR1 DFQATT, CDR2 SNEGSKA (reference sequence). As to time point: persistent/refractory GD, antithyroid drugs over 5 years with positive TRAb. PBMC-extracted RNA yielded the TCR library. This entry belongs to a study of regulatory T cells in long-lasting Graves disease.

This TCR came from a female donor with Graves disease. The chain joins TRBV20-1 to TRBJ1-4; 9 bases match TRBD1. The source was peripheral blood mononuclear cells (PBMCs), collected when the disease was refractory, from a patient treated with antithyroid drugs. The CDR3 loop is CSAQGWTGVEKLFF. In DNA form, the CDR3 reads TGCAGTGCTCAGGGGTGGACAGGGGTAGAAAAACTGTTTTTT.